This entry is about one T cell receptor beta chain. This clone was seen only once. Its antigen is not yet known. No clone much larger than this one lies a single base away; base qualities are absent. This sample is part of a study of blood T cell repertoires in COVID-19 (dated by TCRdb to 2020 to 2021). Study-wide context: Samples covering the acute and convalescent phases of COVID-19 were provided by collaborators in the United States, Italy and Spain. The prospective study material was composed of cDNA or gDNA derived from T cells, B-cell-depleted T cells, or PBMCs. Where HLA class I and class II types were available, the types were taken from metadata supplied by the sample provider, not from assay-based typing. The samples were drawn from two sources: the first 160 participants of the ongoing ImmuneRACE study, and about 1,300 subjects contributed by 6 global collaborators. The dataset comprised deeply sampled blood TCRbeta repertoires from subjects exposed to, actively infected with, or recovered from COVID-19. The repertoires were released in a freely available public database meant as a resource for research on the immune response to SARS-CoV-2. A de-identified subject ID, COVID-19 status, age in years and sex were almost always included in the sample metadata.

A distance of 18 bases separates the germline ends of V and J, which lose 5 bases and 4 bases respectively. For CDR1 and CDR2, the germline V gene lists MDHEN and SYDVKM. The cysteine opens and the phenylalanine closes a CDR3 of 15 amino acids. Only the CDR3 DNA stays, 45 bases, in frame from base 1. TCRbeta CDR3 regions were amplified from genomic DNA using the immunoSEQ Assay, a bias-controlled multiplex PCR. From the authors' description of their analysis: Nucleated cell counts per sample were estimated from amplification of reference gene primers within the assay. To quantify the absolute abundance of each unique TCRbeta CDR3 rearrangement, sequence reads were collapsed and filtered. For each sample, productive Simpson clonality was calculated by taking the square root of Simpson's diversity index across productive rearrangements. This immuneACCESS table, as held by TCRdb, lists in-frame sequences with V and J called but not all clones. Of the missing ones, under half trace to an unresolved V gene in checked studies; the others have no known cause. The V and J calls and clone size come from that table; D and trimming were worked out from the DNA. Recorded for this sample are just over 60,000 clones; less than 80% of them occurred a single time. The leading ten clones occupy about 18% of the sample.

Collaborating institutions collected whole blood in K2EDTA tubes following their own protocols. For TCRbeta analysis, collaborators shipped samples in one of three forms: frozen whole blood, isolated PBMCs, or DNA extracted from either of those sample types. Broad study findings and their caveats: The amount of clinical and demographic metadata varied by source and participant and was provided uncurated.

The chain is made from TRBV28 and TRBJ2-7, and possibly TRBD2, on 5 matching bases. Sequencing was carried out using peripheral blood. This TCR derives from a man between 60 and 75 years old with acute or convalescent COVID-19. The nucleotide sequence is TGTGCCAGCAGTCCCGGGGTCTTAAAGGCGTACGAGCAGTACTTC. Its protein product is CASSPGVLKAYEQYF.